Presented here are 10 T cell receptor beta chains from one specimen sequenced in a study of type 1 regulatory T cells. TCRdb reanalysed the reads using MiXCR and keeps one entry per CDR3 protein. The sample has 60,000 to 70,000 distinct CDR3 sequences; around 68% are singletons. These receptors' targets are unknown. Specimen: cultured T cells, either the whole culture or a sorted T cell fraction (not recorded which). This sample's subset: Tr1-enriched cell product generated in vitro against host alloantigens. These receptors were obtained from a human donor in good health.

The V and J genes are TRBV7-9 and TRBJ2-7; 14 nucleotides agree with TRBD2. V trimming: 5 bases; J trimming: 4 bases; junction bases outside the gene matches: 19. This CDR3 spans 20 amino acids. The germline V gene has CDR1 SEHNR and CDR2 FQNEAQ (reference sequence). CDR3 residues: CASSPGPTSGRARGPYEQYF. CDR3 bases: TGTGCCAGCAGCCCGGGACCGACTAGCGGGAGGGCCCGGGGGCCTTACGAGCAGTACTTC.

This clonotype was detected only a few times. The chain is built from TRBV12-3 or TRBV12-4 and TRBJ2-1, with D perhaps TRBD2 (6 bases). Trimming pared 2 bases from V and 4 bases from J, leaving 15 bases between. The CDR3 has 16 amino acids. CDR3 sequence: CASSLSGSLPYNEQFF. The CDR3 DNA reads as TGTGCCAGCAGTTTATCCGGGAGCCTTCCTTACAATGAGCAGTTCTTC.

This clonotype was observed a few times. The V gene is TRBV2, the J gene TRBJ1-4; a possible D gene is TRBD1 (6 bases). The V gene lost 1 base and the J gene lost 1 base, with 10 bases spanning the gap. This CDR3 contains 16 residues. Germline V gives CDR1 SNHLY, CDR2 FYNNEI. CDR3 region: CASSEVPTGTNEKLFF. The CDR3 DNA is TGTGCCAGCAGTGAAGTCCCGACAGGAACTAATGAAAAACTGTTTTTT.

The V and J genes are TRBV12-3 or TRBV12-4 and TRBJ2-5; D might be TRBD1 or TRBD2, each matching 6 bases. This CDR3 is 12 amino acids long. V was pared by 6 bases and J by 5 bases, with 10 bases between. The CDR3 region is CASRRGDETQYF. DNA for the CDR3: TGTGCCAGCAGAAGGGGGGACGAGACCCAGTACTTC.

The chain has TRBV12-3 or TRBV12-4 and TRBJ2-7; D might be TRBD2 (5 bases). The CDR3 sequence is 13 residues long. Trimming took 4 bases from V and 6 from J, leaving 13 bases between them. This chain's CDR3 is CASSSRTRSEQYF. CDR3 sequence (DNA): TGTGCCAGCAGTTCGCGGACTCGCTCCGAGCAGTACTTC.

The chain links TRBV12-3 or TRBV12-4 to TRBJ2-3, with a tentative D call TRBD1 (6 bases). This CDR3 has 16 amino acids. V lost 7 bases and J 0 bases, leaving 17 bases between the germline ends. CDR3 bases: TGTGCCAGCATTCGAGGGGGTCCCTCCAGCACAGATACGCAGTATTTT. Protein sequence: CASIRGGPSSTDTQYF.

In its sample, this clonotype was seen a few times. The CDR3 DNA is TGTGCCAGCAGCACGGACCCGGGGACATACTCCTACGAGCAGTACTTC. As protein: CASSTDPGTYSYEQYF. The gene calls are TRBV9 and TRBJ2-7; D perhaps matches TRBD1 (6 bases). Germline lookup yields CDR1 SGDLS and CDR2 YYNGEE. Trimming stripped 4 bases from V and 0 bases from J, with 17 bases between. The CDR3 covers 16 residues.

The V gene is TRBV6-6, the J gene TRBJ1-6; tentatively, D is TRBD1 (5 bases). The V and J ends lost 5 bases and 9 bases respectively, with 14 bases between them. CDR3 length: 14 residues. CDR1 and CDR2 from the germline V gene are MNHNY and SVGAGI (reference sequence). The CDR3 nucleotides are TGTGCCAGCAGTCTTCCGGGACGTACTTCACCCCTCCACTTT. Amino acid sequence: CASSLPGRTSPLHF.

V is TRBV20-1 and J is TRBJ2-1; D assignment may be TRBD1 or TRBD2 (5 bases each). The CDR3 length is 12 residues. In germline, CDR1 is DFQATT, CDR2 SNEGSKA (reference sequence). V lost 7 bases and J 8 bases, leaving 15 bases between the germline ends. CDR3 sequence (DNA): TGCAGTGTAAGAGGGGTTTTGGATGAGCAGTTCTTC. As protein: CSVRGVLDEQFF.

V gene TRBV12-3 or TRBV12-4 combines with J gene TRBJ1-1; 11 nucleotides agree with TRBD1. The CDR3 totals 16 residues. J gave up 2 bases and V 3 bases, and 5 bases lay outside the gene matches. CDR3 sequence: CASSLDRGLGNTEAFF. In DNA form, the CDR3 reads TGTGCCAGCAGTTTGGACAGGGGGCTCGGTAACACTGAAGCTTTCTTT.